The sequence of this T cell receptor (beta chain) was determined in a study of blood T cells in healthy people across ages (dated by TCRdb to between 2015 and 2016). Study-wide context: In model experiments, template switching captured about one uniquely barcoded TCR beta cDNA molecule for every two T cells. The study measured age-related changes in TCR beta repertoire diversity using deep sequencing normalized with unique cDNA molecular identifiers. The donors were split into four age groups: young (average about 16 years), middle-aged (about 40), aged (more than 55) and long-lived (under 85). Donors of different ages were randomly distributed across sequencing lanes to avoid experimental bias. Two additional independent replicas of 1 million unique cDNA reads from the same blood draw were analyzed for two donors (one aged 18 to 29 and one aged 80 or older).

Systemically healthy Caucasian individuals from Russia, roughly 40 in total and aged roughly 6 to 100 years, were included as donors. Ten milliliters of peripheral blood were drawn from each donor into EDTA-treated Vacutainer tubes. Ficoll-Paque density-gradient centrifugation was used to isolate PBMCs, with at least 6.5 million per sample. Total RNA was extracted from PBMCs with Trizol reagent, with at least 6 micrograms obtained per sample. For every donor, flow cytometry on a PBMC aliquot measured the percentage of naive CD45RAhigh/CD27high T cells. Trimming costs V 0 bases and J 8 bases, and their ends lie 10 bases apart. As encoded in the germline V gene, CDR1 is LGHNA while CDR2 is YSLEER. The CDR3 covers 14 residues, taking in both the cysteine and the phenylalanine. Of all the DNA, just the CDR3 is kept, 42 bases in frame from base 1. Overall study results and their limits: Because profiling used bulk unsorted PBMCs, naive and antigen-experienced compartments could not be compared conclusively. The long-lived group showed more naive CD4+ T cells, fewer expanded clones and increased TCR diversity than the aged group, suggesting age selection. Donor CMV infection status was unknown, potentially confounding age-related changes in expanded clonotypes. Estimates of total diversity based on one million sequenced T cells were regarded as lower bounds and as underestimates. There was a strong correlation between observed TCR beta diversity and the percentage of naive T cells measured by flow cytometry. As age increased, observed TCR beta diversity per million T cells dropped in a roughly linear way, and a significant reduction was already evident by age 40.

To prepare the library, 5' RACE was applied. A second PCR of about 7 to 12 cycles was performed with a sample-barcoded 5' primer and a J-beta primer mix. Each TCR beta cDNA molecule received a unique molecular identifier from a template-switch 5' adaptor carrying 12 random nucleotides. Each sample yielded at least 3 million CDR3-containing paired-end reads. The Mint cDNA synthesis kit, primed by a TRBC-specific oligonucleotide, was used to synthesize first-strand cDNA from all RNA. After uracil-DNA glycosylase treatment, a first 18-cycle PCR used universal primers M1SS and BC2_uni_R on all cDNA. The authors' analysis ran thus. Normalization of each sample was performed by random selection of 1 million high-quality reads, each carrying a distinct molecular identifier. Instead of being binned into consensus sequences, reads with shared molecular identifiers were discarded. CDR3 identification, clonotype clustering and error correction used MiTCR with a Q25 quality threshold and the strictest error-elimination algorithm. A nonparametric unseen species model using Euler transformation provided a lower-bound estimate of total TCR beta diversity. TCRdb reworked the public reads: Q25 trimming with fastp, MiXCR clone assembly, productive beta chains retained. Identical CDR3 proteins give one entry, which carries the most common genes and DNA. TCRdb, not the authors, supplied the V and J calls. In all, the sample holds some 1,800,000 distinct CDR3 sequences, and more than 35% of those were seen once. 20% to 25% of the sample belongs to the ten largest clones.

The table lists this clonotype with a few counts. What this receptor recognizes is not known. No quality values exist for individual bases; no much larger clone is one base distant. The material sequenced was blood. This TCR derives from a human donor in good health. The chain is encoded by TRBV4-3 joined to TRBJ1-4; a tentative D match to TRBD1 spans 5 bases. CDR3 loop: CASSQDRVREKLFF. The DNA reads as follows: TGCGCCAGCAGCCAAGACAGGGTCCGGGAAAAACTGTTTTTT.